This paragraph reports one T cell receptor beta chain. The data derive from a study of blood T cell repertoires in COVID-19. The CDR3 has 13 residues. The germline CDR1 and CDR2 sequences are LGHDT and YNNKEL (reference sequence). Deletions cut 1 base from V and 5 bases from J, with 6 bases between. Source study methods: Amplification of reference gene primers was used by the study to estimate nucleated cell counts. TCRdb's copy holds only in-frame clones and misses some; the assay was immunoSEQ multiplex PCR. V, J and clone size are taken as reported in that table, and D and trimming were inferred from the DNA itself. Among 150,000 or so clones listed, more than 65% were seen once.

Sequencing input: peripheral blood. The chain recombines TRBV3-1 (or the pseudogene TRBV3-2) with TRBJ1-5; D unresolved. The receptor was isolated from a woman aged 55-70 years with acute or convalescent COVID-19. In nucleotides, the CDR3 is TGTGCCAGCAGCCAAGGGAGTCATCAGCCCCAGCATTTT. It yields the protein CASSQGSHQPQHF.